This T cell receptor (beta chain) is drawn from a study of technical replicates of blood from a handful of donors. Here immunoSEQ multiplex PCR was the method, and the copy in TCRdb shows in-frame clones only, minus some. In the table there are 90,000 to 100,000 clones, almost 96% of which are singletons. The CDR3 covers 14 residues. From germline, CDR1 is SNHLY and CDR2 FYNNEI. V was clipped by 3 bases and J by 7 bases, with 10 bases between them. The chain recombines TRBV2 with TRBJ1-6; the D is unclear. The sample was T cells isolated from PBMCs. This TCR was sampled from a human donor in good health. The CDR3 sequence: CASSDYVLNSPLHF. DNA for the CDR3: TGTGCCAGCAGTGATTATGTCCTCAATTCACCCCTCCACTTT.